The sequence of this T cell receptor (beta chain) was determined in a study of STAT5B mutations in CD4+ large granular lymphocyte leukemia. Study-wide background: Healthy donors showed HLA-associated enrichment of the CDR3 'QG' motif. General study findings and limits: No patients shared main leukemic clonotypes, though around 24% appeared at low frequency elsewhere. 8/27 top patient clones versus 2/35 control clones were TRBV06-family.

Regarding this clone: Its antigen remains unknown.

The CDR3 runs to 15 residues. Germline CDR1 reads SNHLY; CDR2 reads FYNNEI. V was shortened by 4 bases and J by 10 bases, with 20 bases between the two germline ends. Profiling relied on immunoSEQ multiplex PCR, and the TCRdb table lists in-frame clones only, not all of them. The sample has about 35,000 clones; 68% are singletons. The TCR was taken from a human donor in good health. The sequencing input was CD4+ T cells from blood buffy coats. V is TRBV2 and J is TRBJ2-4; D may be TRBD2 (6 bases). This chain's CDR3 is CASSVAPPEGSIQYF. The CDR3, as DNA: TGTGCCAGCAGTGTAGCTCCCCCGGAGGGGTCAATTCAGTACTTC.